This is a list of T cell receptor beta chains from one sample in a study of blood T cell repertoires in COVID-19. Produced via immunoSEQ multiplex PCR; TCRdb's table is partial and in-frame only. Here the sample spans about 220,000 clones, less than 85% being singletons. The material sequenced was peripheral blood. All receptors derive from a woman of 80 years or more with acute or convalescent COVID-19. Both conserved end residues are part of each CDR3. A D gene is named only where the DNA matches it firmly. Size tells how often a clone was seen (once, few, many) or the class of an expanded clone, and some rows leave it out.

>.|TRBV3-1/TRBV3-2|TRBD1|TRBJ1-3
CASFRQGGNTIYF
TGTGCCAGCTTTAGACAGGGTGGAAACACCATATATTTT
>.|TRBV7-2|.|TRBJ1-5
CASSLQTGWSNQPQHF
TGTGCCAGCAGCTTACAAACAGGCTGGAGCAATCAGCCCCAGCATTTT
>.|TRBV4-1|TRBD1|TRBJ2-7
CASSQLQGASEQYF
TGCGCCAGCAGCCAGCTTCAGGGGGCAAGCGAGCAGTACTTC
>.|TRBV14|.|TRBJ1-6
CASSQDGRAPLHF
TGTGCCAGCAGCCAAGATGGGCGGGCTCCCCTCCACTTT
>once|TRBV28|.|TRBJ1-5
CASSLGGGEQPQHF
TGTGCCAGCAGTCTAGGCGGGGGAGAACAGCCCCAGCATTTT
>.|TRBV5-8|TRBD1|TRBJ1-2
CASSVTGNYGYTF
TGTGCCAGCAGCGTGACAGGGAACTATGGCTACACCTTC
>.|TRBV6-1|.|TRBJ2-7
CASSEALGRLGEQYF
TGTGCCAGCAGTGAAGCTTTAGGGAGGTTAGGGGAGCAGTACTTC
>.|TRBV7-9|TRBD2|TRBJ2-5
CASSTRQTSGGAETQYF
TGTGCCAGCAGCACCCGACAGACTAGCGGGGGGGCAGAGACCCAGTACTTC
>once|TRBV15|TRBD1|TRBJ2-1
CATSRDLGTALNEQFF
TGTGCCACCAGCAGAGATCTAGGGACAGCCCTCAATGAGCAGTTCTTC
>.|TRBV4-1|.|TRBJ1-1
CASSQAGTEAFF
TGCGCCAGCAGCCAAGCAGGTACTGAAGCTTTCTTT
>.|TRBV6-5|.|TRBJ1-6
CASRAAIENNSPLHF
TGTGCCAGCAGGGCGGCTATAGAGAATAATTCACCCCTCCACTTT
>.|TRBV7-9|.|TRBJ1-1
CASSVRGNSAEAFF
TGTGCCAGCAGCGTTAGAGGTAACTCCGCTGAAGCTTTCTTT
>.|TRBV5-5|.|TRBJ2-1
CASSFLFTYNEQFF
TGTGCCAGCAGCTTTCTTTTTACCTACAATGAGCAGTTCTTC
>.|TRBV6-1|.|TRBJ2-1
CASSGGRELIRNEQFF
TGTGCCAGCAGTGGCGGCAGAGAATTAATACGCAATGAGCAGTTCTTC
>.|TRBV7-2|.|TRBJ1-3
CASSSIGNTIYF
TGTGCCAGCAGCTCTATTGGAAACACCATATATTTT
>few|TRBV19|.|TRBJ1-3
CASSMGGLYSGNTIYF
TGTGCCAGTAGTATGGGAGGGCTCTACTCTGGAAACACCATATATTTT
>once|TRBV6-5|.|TRBJ1-5
CASSGLSNQPQHF
TGTGCCAGCTCAGGGTTGAGCAATCAGCCCCAGCATTTT
>.|TRBV6-2/TRBV6-3|.|TRBJ1-4
CASSSHRDEKLFF
TGTGCCAGCAGTTCCCACAGGGACGAAAAACTGTTTTTT
>.|TRBV5-1|TRBD1|TRBJ2-3
CASSLGQGVISTDTQYF
TGCGCCAGCAGCTTGGGACAGGGGGTTATCAGCACAGATACGCAGTATTTT
>.|TRBV6-1|.|TRBJ1-2
CASSERGRVGGYGYTF
TGTGCCAGCAGTGAACGCGGCAGGGTAGGTGGCTATGGCTACACCTTC
>many|TRBV4-1|TRBD1|TRBJ1-5
CASSQEGQGLPQHF
TGCGCCAGCAGCCAAGAGGGACAGGGGCTGCCCCAGCATTTT
>.|TRBV6-5|.|TRBJ2-7
CASSSSIGLGNYEQYF
TGTGCCAGCAGTTCCAGTATCGGACTCGGAAACTACGAGCAGTACTTC
>.|TRBV2|TRBD2|TRBJ2-1
CASSEDMGGLAGVDEQFF
TGTGCCAGCAGTGAAGACATGGGGGGACTAGCGGGGGTAGATGAGCAGTTCTTC
>few|TRBV19|TRBD1|TRBJ1-2
CASRDRGSVGGGYTF
TGTGCCAGCCGGGACAGGGGAAGTGTAGGTGGTGGCTACACCTTC
>.|TRBV19|.|TRBJ1-2
CASMGGYYGYTF
TGTGCCAGTATGGGCGGGTACTATGGCTACACCTTC
>.|TRBV6-5|.|TRBJ1-2
CASSPTANYGYTF
TGTGCCAGCAGTCCGACAGCCAACTATGGCTACACCTTC
>.|TRBV28|.|TRBJ1-2
CASSTTGSVVYGYTF
TGTGCCAGCAGCACGACTGGGTCAGTTGTCTATGGCTACACCTTC
>.|TRBV30|.|TRBJ1-6
CAWSDPSGWGNSPLHF
TGTGCCTGGAGTGACCCCAGCGGGTGGGGTAATTCACCCCTCCACTTT
>.|TRBV6-2/TRBV6-3|TRBD1|TRBJ2-7
CASSLGQNHEQYF
TGTGCCAGCAGTCTGGGACAGAACCACGAGCAGTACTTC
>.|TRBV19|TRBD2|TRBJ2-1
CASSGGSGGALFEQFF
TGTGCCAGTAGTGGAGGTAGCGGGGGGGCCTTGTTTGAGCAGTTCTTC
>.|TRBV29-1|.|TRBJ2-7
CSVEETVTYEQYF
TGCAGCGTTGAGGAGACAGTTACCTACGAGCAGTACTTC
>.|TRBV7-6|TRBD1|TRBJ2-7
CASSLDLRQGAGNEQYF
TGTGCCAGCAGCTTAGATCTTCGGCAGGGGGCTGGGAACGAGCAGTACTTC
>.|TRBV10-2|.|TRBJ1-1
CASKKTVMNTEAFF
TGCGCCAGCAAGAAGACAGTTATGAACACTGAAGCTTTCTTT
>.|TRBV6-6|TRBD1|TRBJ2-1
CASTPRGSYNEQFF
TGTGCCAGCACACCCAGGGGGTCCTACAATGAGCAGTTCTTC
>.|TRBV24-1|.|TRBJ2-3
CATSRSTSYGADTQYF
TGTGCCACCAGTAGGTCCACCAGTTACGGGGCAGATACGCAGTATTTT
>.|TRBV6-5|TRBD1|TRBJ2-5
CASSYDRVMKTQYF
TGTGCCAGCAGTTATGACAGGGTCATGAAGACCCAGTACTTC
>few|TRBV7-8|TRBD1|TRBJ1-4
CASSWDSFATNEKLFF
TGTGCCAGCAGCTGGGACAGTTTTGCAACTAATGAAAAACTGTTTTTT
>.|TRBV19|TRBD1|TRBJ1-2
CASSALGQVGNYGYTF
TGTGCCAGTAGTGCTTTGGGACAGGTCGGTAACTATGGCTACACCTTC
>.|TRBV7-2|.|TRBJ1-1
CASSLSTIGEAFF
TGTGCCAGCAGCTTATCCACTATTGGTGAAGCTTTCTTT
>once|TRBV5-5|TRBD1|TRBJ2-7
CASSPRDRSYEQYF
TGTGCCAGCAGCCCCCGGGACAGATCCTACGAGCAGTACTTC
>.|TRBV7-8|TRBD1|TRBJ1-2
CASSSVRWGQDYGYTF
TGTGCCAGCAGCTCTGTAAGGTGGGGACAGGACTATGGCTACACCTTC
>.|TRBV15|.|TRBJ1-1
CATSQQRNTEAFF
TGTGCCACCAGCCAACAGAGGAACACTGAAGCTTTCTTT
>.|TRBV29-1|.|TRBJ1-1
CSVERTGMNTEAFF
TGCAGCGTTGAGCGAACAGGGATGAACACTGAAGCTTTCTTT
>.|TRBV3-1/TRBV3-2|TRBD1|TRBJ1-4
CASSLTGPTNEKLFF
TGTGCCAGCAGCTTGACAGGGCCAACTAATGAAAAACTGTTTTTT
>few|TRBV5-4|TRBD1|TRBJ1-3
CASSTTGAGNTIYF
TGTGCCAGCAGCACCACAGGGGCTGGAAACACCATATATTTT
>once|TRBV27|TRBD1|TRBJ2-7
CASSRDRVGTYEQYF
TGTGCCAGCAGCCGTGACAGGGTCGGGACCTACGAGCAGTACTTC
>.|TRBV5-1|.|TRBJ1-1
CASSWRGADTEAFF
TGCGCCAGCAGCTGGAGGGGCGCAGATACTGAAGCTTTCTTT
>.|TRBV20-1|.|TRBJ1-1
CSARRDTEAFF
TGCAGTGCTAGGAGGGACACTGAAGCTTTCTTT
>.|TRBV27|.|TRBJ1-6
CASSLSENSPLHF
TGTGCCAGCAGTTTATCGGAGAATTCACCCCTCCACTTT
>.|TRBV5-5|.|TRBJ2-3
CASSFETSADTQYF
TGTGCCAGCAGCTTTGAGACCTCAGCGGATACGCAGTATTTT
>few|TRBV29-1|.|TRBJ1-2
CSVELSGGFGYTF
TGCAGCGTTGAGTTGTCCGGGGGTTTTGGCTACACCTTC
>.|TRBV6-2/TRBV6-3|TRBD2|TRBJ2-3
CASSGTRETQYF
TGTGCCAGCAGTGGGACGCGGGAGACGCAGTATTTT
>.|TRBV9|TRBD1|TRBJ1-1
CASSVAGQGTITEAFF
TGTGCCAGCAGCGTAGCTGGACAGGGAACGATAACTGAAGCTTTCTTT